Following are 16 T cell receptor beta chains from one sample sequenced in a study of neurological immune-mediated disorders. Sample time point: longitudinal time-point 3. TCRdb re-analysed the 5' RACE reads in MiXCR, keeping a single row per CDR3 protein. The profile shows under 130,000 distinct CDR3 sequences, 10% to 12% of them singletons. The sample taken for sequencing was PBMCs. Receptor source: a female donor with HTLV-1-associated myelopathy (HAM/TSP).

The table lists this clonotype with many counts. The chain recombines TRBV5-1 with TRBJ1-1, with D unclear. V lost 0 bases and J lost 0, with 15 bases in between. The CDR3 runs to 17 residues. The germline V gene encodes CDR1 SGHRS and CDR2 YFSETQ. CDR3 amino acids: CASSLGRGGNMNTEAFF. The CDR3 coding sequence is TGCGCCAGCAGCTTGGGTCGAGGAGGGAACATGAACACTGAAGCTTTCTTT. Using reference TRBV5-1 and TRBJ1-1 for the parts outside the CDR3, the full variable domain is KAGVTQTPRYLIKTRGQQVTLSCSPISGHRSVSWYQQTPGQGLQFLFEYFSETQRNKGNFPGRFSGRQFSNSRSEMNVSTLELGDSALYLCASSLGRGGNMNTEAFFGQGTRLTVV.

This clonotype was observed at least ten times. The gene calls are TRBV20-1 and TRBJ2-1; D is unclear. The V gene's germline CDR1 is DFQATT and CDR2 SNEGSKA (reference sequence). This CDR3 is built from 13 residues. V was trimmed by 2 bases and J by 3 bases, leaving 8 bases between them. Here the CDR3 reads CSARTTDYNEQFF. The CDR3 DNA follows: TGCAGTGCTAGAACCACTGACTACAATGAGCAGTTCTTC.

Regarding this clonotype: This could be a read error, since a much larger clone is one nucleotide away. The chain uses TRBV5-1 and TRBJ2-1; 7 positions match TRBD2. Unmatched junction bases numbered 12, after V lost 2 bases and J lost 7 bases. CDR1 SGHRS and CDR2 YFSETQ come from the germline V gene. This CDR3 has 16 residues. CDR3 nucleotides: TGCGCCAGCAGCTTTGTTGGAGTAGCGGGTTTGAATGAGCAGTTCTTC. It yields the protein CASSFVGVAGLNEQFF.

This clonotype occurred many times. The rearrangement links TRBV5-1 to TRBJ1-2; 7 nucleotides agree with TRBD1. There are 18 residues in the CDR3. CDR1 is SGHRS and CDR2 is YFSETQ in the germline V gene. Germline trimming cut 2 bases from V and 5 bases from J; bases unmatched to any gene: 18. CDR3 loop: CASSLRKSTRGAMYGYTF. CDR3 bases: TGCGCCAGCAGCTTAAGAAAATCTACCAGGGGGGCAATGTATGGCTACACCTTC. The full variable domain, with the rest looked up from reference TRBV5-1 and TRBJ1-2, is KAGVTQTPRYLIKTRGQQVTLSCSPISGHRSVSWYQQTPGQGLQFLFEYFSETQRNKGNFPGRFSGRQFSNSRSEMNVSTLELGDSALYLCASSLRKSTRGAMYGYTFGSGTRLTVV.

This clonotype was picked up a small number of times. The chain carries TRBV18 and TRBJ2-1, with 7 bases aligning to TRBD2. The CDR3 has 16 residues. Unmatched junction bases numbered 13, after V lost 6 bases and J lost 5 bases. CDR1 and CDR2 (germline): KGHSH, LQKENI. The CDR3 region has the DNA TGTGCCAGCTCCCCTACGACTAGCCCCGAGGACAATGAGCAGTTCTTC. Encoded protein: CASSPTTSPEDNEQFF.

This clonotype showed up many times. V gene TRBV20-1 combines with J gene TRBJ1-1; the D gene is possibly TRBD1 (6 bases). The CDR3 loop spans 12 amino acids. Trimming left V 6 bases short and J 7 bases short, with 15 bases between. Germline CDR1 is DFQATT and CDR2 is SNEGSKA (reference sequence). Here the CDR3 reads CSASGGSIEAFF. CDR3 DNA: TGCAGTGCCAGCGGGGGCTCGATTGAAGCTTTCTTT.

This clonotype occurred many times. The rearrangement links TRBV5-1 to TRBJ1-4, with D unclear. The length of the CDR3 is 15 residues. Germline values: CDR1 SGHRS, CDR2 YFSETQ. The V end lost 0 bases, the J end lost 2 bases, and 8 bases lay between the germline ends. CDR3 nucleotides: TGCGCCAGCAGCTTGGCCTATGCCACTAATGAAAAACTGTTTTTT. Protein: CASSLAYATNEKLFF.

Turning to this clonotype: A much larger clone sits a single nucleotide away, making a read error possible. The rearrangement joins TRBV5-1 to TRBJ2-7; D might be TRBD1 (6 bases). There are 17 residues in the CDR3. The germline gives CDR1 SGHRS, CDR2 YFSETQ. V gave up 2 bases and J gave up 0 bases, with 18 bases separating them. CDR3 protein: CASSFKLFGQTSYEQYF. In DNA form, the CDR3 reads TGCGCCAGCAGCTTCAAATTATTTGGACAGACCTCCTACGAGCAGTACTTC.

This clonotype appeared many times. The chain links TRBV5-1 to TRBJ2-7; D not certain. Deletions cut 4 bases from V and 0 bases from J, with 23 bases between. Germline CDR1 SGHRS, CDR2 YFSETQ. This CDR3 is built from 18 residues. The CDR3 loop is CASSQQAGVKTLSYEQYF. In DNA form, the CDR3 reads TGCGCCAGCAGCCAGCAAGCCGGAGTAAAAACTCTCTCCTACGAGCAGTACTTC.

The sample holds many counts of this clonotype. The CDR3 DNA reads TGCAGCGGGGGACTAGCGGGGGTTCAGTACTTC. Protein: CSGGLAGVQYF. V gene TRBV29-1 combines with J gene TRBJ2-5; 14 bases align to TRBD2. Per germline, CDR1 SQVTM and CDR2 ANQGSEA. The CDR3 covers 11 residues. The V gene end was trimmed by 7 bases and the J gene end by 11 bases; junction bases not matched to a gene: 3.

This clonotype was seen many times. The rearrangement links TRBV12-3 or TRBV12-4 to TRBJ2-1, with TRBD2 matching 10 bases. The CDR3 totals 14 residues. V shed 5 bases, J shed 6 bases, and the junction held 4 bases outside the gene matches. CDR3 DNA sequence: TGTGCCAGCAGTAGGACTAGCGGATTCAATGAGCAGTTCTTC. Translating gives CASSRTSGFNEQFF.

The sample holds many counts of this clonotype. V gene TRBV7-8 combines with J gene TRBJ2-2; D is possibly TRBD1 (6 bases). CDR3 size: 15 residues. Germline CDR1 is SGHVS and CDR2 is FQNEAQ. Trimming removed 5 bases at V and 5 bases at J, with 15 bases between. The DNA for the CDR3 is TGTGCCAGCAGCCAACTGACAGGTTTTACCGGGGAGCTGTTTTTT. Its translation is CASSQLTGFTGELFF.

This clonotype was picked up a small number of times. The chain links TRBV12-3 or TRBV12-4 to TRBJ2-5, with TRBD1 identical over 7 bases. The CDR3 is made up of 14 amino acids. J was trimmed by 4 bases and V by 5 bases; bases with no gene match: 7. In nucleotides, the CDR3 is TGTGCCAGCAGTGACAGGGTCTTGGGAGAGACCCAGTACTTC. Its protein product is CASSDRVLGETQYF.

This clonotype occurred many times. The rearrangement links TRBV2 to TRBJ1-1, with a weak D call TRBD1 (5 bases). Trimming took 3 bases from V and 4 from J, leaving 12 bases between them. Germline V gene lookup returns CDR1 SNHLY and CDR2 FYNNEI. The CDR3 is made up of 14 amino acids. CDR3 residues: CASSDRNRFTEAFF. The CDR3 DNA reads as TGTGCCAGCAGTGACCGGAACAGGTTCACTGAAGCTTTCTTT.

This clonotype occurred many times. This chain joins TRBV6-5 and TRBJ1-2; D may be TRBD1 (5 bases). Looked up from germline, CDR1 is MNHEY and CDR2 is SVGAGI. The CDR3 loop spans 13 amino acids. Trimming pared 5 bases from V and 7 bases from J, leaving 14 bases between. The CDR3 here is CASSVAGRPGYTF. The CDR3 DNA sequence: TGTGCCAGCAGTGTTGCAGGGAGGCCTGGCTACACCTTC.

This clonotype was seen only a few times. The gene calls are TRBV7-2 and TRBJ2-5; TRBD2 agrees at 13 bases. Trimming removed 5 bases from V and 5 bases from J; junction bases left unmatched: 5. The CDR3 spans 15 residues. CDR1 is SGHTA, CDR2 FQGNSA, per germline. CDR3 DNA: TGTGCCAGCAGCCCCACTAGCGGGGGGGGTGAGACCCAGTACTTC. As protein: CASSPTSGGGETQYF.